The 27 T cell receptor beta chains in this list originate from one sample, sequenced in a study of T cells in tumors after PD-1 blockade (dated by TCRdb to about 2019). The library was obtained by the immunoSEQ multiplex PCR assay. TCRdb took over this immuneACCESS table, retaining in-frame rearrangements with V and J assigned. Such tables are incomplete; in checked studies, under half of the missing clones stem from an unresolved V gene, and the remainder is unexplained. The sample table records 60,000 to 75,000 clones; around 74% of these occur just once. Of the sample, about 4.8% falls within the top ten clones. Per the publication, the time point label means: after anti-PD-1 therapy. Sequences were derived from PBMCs, sampled after anti-PD-1 treatment. Receptor source: a human donor with basal cell carcinoma.

V usage is TRBV5-6 and J usage is TRBJ1-1; D gene unclear. CDR3 length: 17 amino acids. Trimming pared 0 bases from V and 3 bases from J, leaving 18 bases between. Per germline, CDR1 SGHDT and CDR2 YYEEEE. In nucleotides, the CDR3 is TGTGCCAGCAGCTTGGACCCCTTTAAGGCCGGGGACACTGAAGCTTTCTTT. The encoded protein is CASSLDPFKAGDTEAFF.

The chain couples TRBV10-3 to TRBJ2-3; 9 nucleotides line up with TRBD2. CDR3 length equals 14 residues. The J segment lost 6 bases and the V segment lost 3 bases, leaving 4 bases of the junction unmatched. CDR1 is ENHRY and CDR2 is SYGVKD in the germline V gene. CDR3 amino acids: CAISERLAGDTQYF. CDR3 nucleotides: TGTGCCATCAGTGAAAGGCTAGCGGGGGATACGCAGTATTTT.

This clone showed up just a few times. CDR3 DNA: TGTGCCAGCAGTAGACAGGGTGGCGGCTACACCTTC. Translation: CASSRQGGGYTF. The rearrangement links TRBV6-6 to TRBJ1-2; 7 nucleotides align to TRBD1. The V and J ends lost 5 bases and 8 bases, in that order; junction bases with no gene match: 5. The CDR3 is made up of 12 amino acids. Germline CDR1 and CDR2: MNHNY and SVGAGI (reference sequence).

The rearrangement uses TRBV6-2 or TRBV6-3 and TRBJ1-5; perhaps TRBD1 as D (6 bases). Trimming cost V 0 bases and J 2 bases, with 11 bases left between them. Per germline, CDR1 MNHEY and CDR2 SVGEGT. The CDR3 totals 16 residues. The CDR3 sequence is CASSYSGARRNQPQHF. The CDR3 coding sequence is TGTGCCAGCAGTTACTCGGGGGCTCGGCGCAATCAGCCCCAGCATTTT.

This rearrangement joins TRBV24-1 to TRBJ1-5; tentatively, D is TRBD1 (6 bases). V lost 7 bases to trimming and J lost 1 base, with 13 bases between them. The CDR3 is made up of 15 amino acids. In germline, CDR1 is KGHDR, CDR2 SFDVKD. DNA of the CDR3: TGTGCCACCAGCCAGGGGTCAGAAAGCAATCAGCCCCAGCATTTT. This gives the protein CATSQGSESNQPQHF.

The V and J genes are TRBV6-5 and TRBJ1-5; D is unresolved. Germline assignment: CDR1 MNHEY and CDR2 SVGAGI. This CDR3 contains 13 residues. V lost 5 bases and J lost 2, with 7 bases in between. CDR3 nucleotides: TGTGCCAGCAGTATTAATGGCAATCAGCCCCAGCATTTT. It codes for CASSINGNQPQHF.

This chain connects TRBV7-8 to TRBJ1-5; no definite D call. The CDR3 loop spans 13 amino acids. CDR1 and CDR2 from the germline V gene are SGHVS and FQNEAQ. Trimming removed 2 bases from V and 3 bases from J, with 5 bases in between. This CDR3 reads CASSLQNNQPQHF. Written as DNA, the CDR3 is TGTGCCAGCAGCTTACAGAACAATCAGCCCCAGCATTTT.

The chain recombines TRBV6-4 with TRBJ2-1; 10 positions agree with TRBD1. V shed 2 bases and J 5 bases; nucleotides not matched to a gene: 3. The CDR3 consists of 15 residues. CDR1 and CDR2 (germline): MRHNA, SNTAGT. CDR3 coding DNA: TGTGCCAGCAGTGACACGGGACAGGGGCACAATGAGCAGTTCTTC. It is translated as CASSDTGQGHNEQFF.

The J gene is TRBJ2-2, the V gene TRBV3-1 (or the pseudogene TRBV3-2), with TRBD1 identical over 7 bases. The CDR3 covers 16 residues. V gave up 2 bases and J gave up 5 bases; unmatched junction bases: 8. The germline gives CDR1 LGHDT, CDR2 YNNKEL (reference sequence). CDR3 region: CASSQTGVRGTGELFF. The DNA of the CDR3 is TGTGCCAGCAGCCAAACAGGGGTTCGTGGGACCGGGGAGCTGTTTTTT.

This chain connects TRBV7-9 to TRBJ2-7; D is unclear. Germline V gives CDR1 SEHNR, CDR2 FQNEAQ (reference sequence). Trimming removed 3 bases at V and 0 bases at J, with 12 bases between. The CDR3 spans 15 residues. The CDR3 region has the DNA TGTGCCAGCAGCTTCTTCTTTGTCAACTCCTACGAGCAGTACTTC. This sequence encodes CASSFFFVNSYEQYF.

The chain carries TRBV7-8 and TRBJ2-4; 8 bases fit TRBD1. V gave up 0 bases and J gave up 5 bases; unmatched junction bases: 6. The V gene's germline CDR1 is SGHVS and CDR2 FQNEAQ. The CDR3 length is 16 residues. The CDR3 DNA reads TGTGCCAGCAGCTTAGCGCTCCAGGGGGCGCAAAACATTCAGTACTTC. This translates into CASSLALQGAQNIQYF.

The CDR3 sequence: CAWAGSSYNEQFF. CDR3 coding DNA: TGTGCCTGGGCGGGAAGCTCCTACAATGAGCAGTTCTTC. The rearrangement links TRBV30 to TRBJ2-1; perhaps TRBD2 as D (6 bases). V was pared by 5 bases and J by 0 bases, with 8 bases between. CDR1 GTSNPN and CDR2 SVGIG come from the germline V gene (reference sequence). The CDR3 loop spans 13 amino acids.

Only one count was recorded for this clone. The CDR3 reads CASSQSPGQGNTEAFF. For the CDR3, the DNA is TGTGCCAGCAGCCAGTCCCCGGGACAGGGGAACACTGAAGCTTTCTTT. The rearrangement links TRBV3-1 (or the pseudogene TRBV3-2) to TRBJ1-1; 9 positions match TRBD1. From germline, CDR1 is LGHDT and CDR2 YNNKEL (reference sequence). V shed 3 bases and J 1 base; nucleotides not matched to a gene: 6. The CDR3 runs to 16 residues.

The chain employs TRBV5-1 and TRBJ2-5, with 9 bases fitting TRBD2. With V trimmed by 0 bases and J by 1 base, 4 bases remained unmatched. CDR1 is SGHRS, CDR2 YFSETQ, per germline. The CDR3 runs 16 residues. DNA of the CDR3: TGCGCCAGCAGCTTGGGGACTAGCGTTGGCCAAGAGACCCAGTACTTC. Residues: CASSLGTSVGQETQYF.

The rearrangement links TRBV5-5 to TRBJ1-5; TRBD1 matches 9 bases. The CDR3 extends over 17 amino acids. Germline V CDR1 and CDR2: SGHKS, YYEKEE (reference sequence). The J segment lost 2 bases and the V segment lost 0 bases, leaving 6 bases of the junction unmatched. CDR3 coding DNA: TGTGCCAGCAGCTTGGGGGGGACAGGGTTGGGCAATCAGCCCCAGCATTTT. Translated: CASSLGGTGLGNQPQHF.

This clone was counted between two and nine times. The chain is built from TRBV20-1 and TRBJ1-5; tentatively, D is TRBD1 (5 bases). CDR3 size: 15 residues. CDR1 and CDR2 from the germline V gene are DFQATT and SNEGSKA (reference sequence). Trimming stripped 3 bases from V and 0 bases from J, with 12 bases between. Written as DNA, the CDR3 is TGCAGTGCTAGTCCTCAGGGATTTAGCAATCAGCCCCAGCATTTT. This sequence encodes CSASPQGFSNQPQHF.

CDR3 coding DNA: TGTGCCAGCAGCTTAGCCAGGGAGGGTCAGCCCCAGCATTTT. Translated: CASSLAREGQPQHF. This rearrangement joins TRBV7-6 to TRBJ1-5, with D perhaps matching TRBD1 (5 bases). The length of the CDR3 is 14 residues. Germline assignment: CDR1 SGHVS and CDR2 FNYEAQ. With 0 bases removed from V and 6 bases from J, the gap between germline ends came to 9 bases.

This chain joins TRBV10-1 and TRBJ2-7, with TRBD2 as a possible D gene (5 bases). Germline V gene lookup returns CDR1 WNHNN and CDR2 SYGVQD (reference sequence). V lost 2 bases to trimming and J lost 2 bases, with 10 bases between them. The CDR3 length is 14 residues. The CDR3 DNA is TGCGCCAGCAGTGAGGGAGAGGGCCCCTACGAGCAGTACTTC. Translated, it gives CASSEGEGPYEQYF.

The chain employs TRBV2 and TRBJ2-7, with 8 nucleotides matching TRBD2. The trim removed 9 bases at V and 5 bases at J, leaving 12 bases unmatched. CDR1 is SNHLY, CDR2 FYNNEI, per germline. The CDR3 length is 14 residues. CDR3 DNA sequence: TGTGCCAGTTCGAGGCGGGGGGCAAAGGACGAGCAGTACTTC. Its protein is CASSRRGAKDEQYF.

The chain carries TRBV5-5 and TRBJ2-3, with D possibly TRBD1 on 6 matching bases. V dropped 4 bases and J dropped 0 bases, with 15 bases sitting between them. This CDR3 is 16 amino acids long. Germline CDR1 reads SGHKS; CDR2 reads YYEKEE (reference sequence). This CDR3 is CASSARQASSTDTQYF. The CDR3 coding sequence is TGTGCCAGCAGCGCCAGACAGGCCTCTAGCACAGATACGCAGTATTTT.

This rearrangement joins TRBV6-6 to TRBJ1-4, with D tentatively TRBD1 (5 bases). This CDR3 has 15 amino acids. Germline V CDR1 and CDR2: MNHNY, SVGAGI (reference sequence). Between the trimmed V and J ends, which lost 6 bases and 0 bases, there was a span of 11 bases. The CDR3 coding sequence is TGTGCCAGCAGGACAGCGTTTCCAACTAATGAAAAACTGTTTTTT. It specifies CASRTAFPTNEKLFF.

The chain carries TRBV6-5 and TRBJ2-5; D not certain. Trimming shortened V by 3 bases and J by 1 base, and 3 bases separated the two germline ends. Germline V gene sequence: CDR1 MNHEY, CDR2 SVGAGI. The CDR3 is 12 residues long. The CDR3 DNA follows: TGTGCCAGCAGTTATGGCCAAGAGACCCAGTACTTC. It specifies CASSYGQETQYF.

The chain links TRBV30 to TRBJ2-3; TRBD1 aligns across 10 bases. V was clipped by 4 bases and J by 2 bases; unmatched bases: 6. The length of the CDR3 is 15 residues. The V gene's germline CDR1 is GTSNPN and CDR2 SVGIG (reference sequence). The DNA for the CDR3 is TGTGCCTGGAACGGGGGACAGGGGCCCACAGATACGCAGTATTTT. Encoded protein: CAWNGGQGPTDTQYF.

The chain carries TRBV24-1 and TRBJ2-1; TRBD2 aligns across 13 bases. Trimming removed 7 bases from V and 7 bases from J; junction bases left unmatched: 3. CDR1 is KGHDR and CDR2 is SFDVKD in the germline V gene. The CDR3 spans 14 residues. The CDR3 DNA sequence: TGTGCCACCAGCACTAGCGGGGGGGCGAATGAGCAGTTCTTC. It translates to CATSTSGGANEQFF.

This clone was seen more than once but under ten times. J is TRBJ1-2 and V is TRBV5-1; 10 positions agree with TRBD1. The V gene end was trimmed by 4 bases and the J gene end by 7 bases; junction bases not matched to a gene: 10. Looked up from germline, CDR1 is SGHRS and CDR2 is YFSETQ. CDR3 size: 15 residues. The CDR3 DNA sequence: TGCGCCAGCAGCGCTCTGACAGGGGGCGCGGGTGGCTACACCTTC. Translating it yields CASSALTGGAGGYTF.

This clone was detected only a few times. V gene TRBV2 combines with J gene TRBJ1-5; no definite D call. Germline V gene lookup returns CDR1 SNHLY and CDR2 FYNNEI. This CDR3 is 16 amino acids long. V was shortened by 0 bases and J by 2 bases, with 11 bases between the two germline ends. The CDR3 nucleotides are TGTGCCAGCAGTGAAGCCCCCCGCGTGGGCAATCAGCCCCAGCATTTT. As protein: CASSEAPRVGNQPQHF.

This rearrangement joins TRBV10-2 to TRBJ1-2, with D unresolved. This CDR3 region has 13 residues. V was trimmed by 2 bases and J by 4 bases, leaving 8 bases between them. In germline, CDR1 is WSHSY, CDR2 SAAADI. CDR3 bases: TGCGCCAGCAGTGAGATCGGGAGCTATGGCTACACCTTC. This encodes CASSEIGSYGYTF.